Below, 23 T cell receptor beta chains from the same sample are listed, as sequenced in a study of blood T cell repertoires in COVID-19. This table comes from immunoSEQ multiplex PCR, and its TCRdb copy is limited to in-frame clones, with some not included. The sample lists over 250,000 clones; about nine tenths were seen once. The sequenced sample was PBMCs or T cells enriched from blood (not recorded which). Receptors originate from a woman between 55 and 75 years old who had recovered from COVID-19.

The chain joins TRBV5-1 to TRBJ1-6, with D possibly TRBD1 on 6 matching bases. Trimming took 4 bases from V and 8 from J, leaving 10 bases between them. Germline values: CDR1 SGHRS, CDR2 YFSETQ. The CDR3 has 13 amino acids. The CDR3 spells CASSISGDSPLHF. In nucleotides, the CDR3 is TGCGCCAGCAGCATCTCAGGGGATTCACCCCTCCACTTT. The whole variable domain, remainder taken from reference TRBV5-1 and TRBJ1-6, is KAGVTQTPRYLIKTRGQQVTLSCSPISGHRSVSWYQQTPGQGLQFLFEYFSETQRNKGNFPGRFSGRQFSNSRSEMNVSTLELGDSALYLCASSISGDSPLHFGNGTRLTVT.

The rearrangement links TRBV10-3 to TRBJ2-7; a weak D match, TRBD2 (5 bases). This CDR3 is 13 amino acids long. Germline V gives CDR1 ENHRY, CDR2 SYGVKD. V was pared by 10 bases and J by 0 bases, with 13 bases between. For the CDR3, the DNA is TGTGCCACATCGGAACGGGGCTCCTACGAGCAGTACTTC. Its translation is CATSERGSYEQYF.

CDR3 bases: TGTGCCACCTCCCGAGGGTGGGAGGATGAAAAACTGTTTTTT. Amino acids: CATSRGWEDEKLFF. This chain connects TRBV19 to TRBJ1-4; D not resolved. Trimming took 10 bases from V and 6 from J, leaving 18 bases between them. Germline lookup yields CDR1 LNHDA and CDR2 SQIVND (reference sequence). CDR3 length equals 14 residues.

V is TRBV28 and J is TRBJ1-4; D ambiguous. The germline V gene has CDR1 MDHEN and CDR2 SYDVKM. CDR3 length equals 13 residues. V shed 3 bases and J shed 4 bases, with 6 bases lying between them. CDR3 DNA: TGTGCCAGCAGTTTCAACAGTAATGAAAAACTGTTTTTT. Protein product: CASSFNSNEKLFF.

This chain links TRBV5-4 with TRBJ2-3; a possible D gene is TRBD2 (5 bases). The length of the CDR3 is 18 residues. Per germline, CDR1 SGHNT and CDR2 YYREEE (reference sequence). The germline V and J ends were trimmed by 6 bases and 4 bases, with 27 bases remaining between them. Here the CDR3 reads CASTLASGIRVGADTQYF. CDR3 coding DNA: TGTGCCAGCACCCTAGCAAGCGGTATACGGGTTGGCGCAGATACGCAGTATTTT.

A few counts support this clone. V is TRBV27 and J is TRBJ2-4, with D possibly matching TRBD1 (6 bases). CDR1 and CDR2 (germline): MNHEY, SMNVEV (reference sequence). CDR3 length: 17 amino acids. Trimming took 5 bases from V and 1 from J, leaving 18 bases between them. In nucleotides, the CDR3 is TGTGCCAGCAGTGCATCTCCAGGGCAGGGGGCCAAAAACATTCAGTACTTC. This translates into CASSASPGQGAKNIQYF.

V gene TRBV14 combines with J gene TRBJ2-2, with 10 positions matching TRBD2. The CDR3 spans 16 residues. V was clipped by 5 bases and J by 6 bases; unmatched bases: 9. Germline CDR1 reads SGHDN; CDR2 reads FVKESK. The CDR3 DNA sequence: TGTGCCAGCAGCGCCCGGGCTAGCGGGAGCTCCGGGGAGCTGTTTTTT. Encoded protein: CASSARASGSSGELFF.

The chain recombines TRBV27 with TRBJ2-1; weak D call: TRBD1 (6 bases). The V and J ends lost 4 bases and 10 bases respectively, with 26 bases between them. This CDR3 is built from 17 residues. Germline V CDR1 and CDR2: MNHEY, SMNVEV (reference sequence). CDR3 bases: TGTGCCAGCAGTTCTCTGCCTATACAGGGCCCCGAGAGAGAGCAGTTCTTC. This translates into CASSSLPIQGPEREQFF.

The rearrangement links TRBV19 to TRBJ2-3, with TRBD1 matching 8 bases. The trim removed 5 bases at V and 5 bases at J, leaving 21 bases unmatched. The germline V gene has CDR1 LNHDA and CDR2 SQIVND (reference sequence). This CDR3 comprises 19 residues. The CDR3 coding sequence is TGTGCCAGTAGTCGAGATTATGGTGGGACAGGCCCGAGGGAAGATACGCAGTATTTT. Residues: CASSRDYGGTGPREDTQYF.

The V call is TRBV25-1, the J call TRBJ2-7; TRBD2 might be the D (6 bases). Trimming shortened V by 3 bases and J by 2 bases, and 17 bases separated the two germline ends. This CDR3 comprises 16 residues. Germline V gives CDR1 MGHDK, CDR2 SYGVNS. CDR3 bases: TGTGCCAGCAGTGATCGGGACTTAAAGGGGACCTACGAGCAGTACTTC. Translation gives CASSDRDLKGTYEQYF.

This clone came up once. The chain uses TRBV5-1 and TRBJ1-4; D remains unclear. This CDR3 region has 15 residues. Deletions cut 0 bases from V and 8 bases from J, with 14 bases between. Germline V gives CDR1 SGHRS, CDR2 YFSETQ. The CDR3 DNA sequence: TGCGCCAGCAGCTTGGCAACCCCGGGAAAAGAAAAACTGTTTTTT. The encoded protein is CASSLATPGKEKLFF.

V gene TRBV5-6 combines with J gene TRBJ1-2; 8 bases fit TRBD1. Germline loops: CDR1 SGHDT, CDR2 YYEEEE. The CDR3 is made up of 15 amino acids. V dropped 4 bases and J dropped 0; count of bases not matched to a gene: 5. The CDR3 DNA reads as TGTGCCAGCAGCCTACTGACAGGGGCTAACTATGGCTACACCTTC. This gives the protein CASSLLTGANYGYTF.

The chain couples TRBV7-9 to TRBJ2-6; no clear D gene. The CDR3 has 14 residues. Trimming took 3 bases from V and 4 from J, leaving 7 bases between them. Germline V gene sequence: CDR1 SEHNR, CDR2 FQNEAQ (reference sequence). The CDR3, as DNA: TGTGCCAGCAGCTTCCAGTCCGGGGCCAACGTCCTGACTTTC. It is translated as CASSFQSGANVLTF.

The CDR3 here is CASRGQGANYGYTF. CDR3 nucleotides: TGTGCCAGCAGGGGACAGGGGGCAAACTATGGCTACACCTTC. The gene calls are TRBV6-5 and TRBJ1-2, with 12 bases fitting TRBD1. The V gene end was trimmed by 6 bases and the J gene end by 2 bases; junction bases not matched to a gene: 1. The V gene's germline CDR1 is MNHEY and CDR2 SVGAGI. The CDR3 loop spans 14 amino acids.

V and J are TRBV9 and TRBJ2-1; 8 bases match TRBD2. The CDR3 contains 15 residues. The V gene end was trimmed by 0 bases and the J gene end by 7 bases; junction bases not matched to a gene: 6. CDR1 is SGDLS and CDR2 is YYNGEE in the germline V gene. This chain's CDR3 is CASSVDGGVDNEQFF. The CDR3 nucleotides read TGTGCCAGCAGCGTAGACGGGGGGGTTGATAATGAGCAGTTCTTC.

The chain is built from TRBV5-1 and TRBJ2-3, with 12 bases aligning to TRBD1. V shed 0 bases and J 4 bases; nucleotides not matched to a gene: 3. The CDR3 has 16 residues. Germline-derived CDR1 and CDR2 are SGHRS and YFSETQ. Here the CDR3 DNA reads TGCGCCAGCAGCTTGGAGGGACAGGGGGCGGCAGATACGCAGTATTTT. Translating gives CASSLEGQGAADTQYF.

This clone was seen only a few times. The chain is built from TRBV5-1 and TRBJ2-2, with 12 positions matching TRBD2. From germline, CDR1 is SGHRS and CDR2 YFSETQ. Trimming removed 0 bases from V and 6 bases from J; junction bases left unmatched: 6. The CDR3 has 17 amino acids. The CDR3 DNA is TGCGCCAGCAGCTTGGGACTAGCGGGAGCGGCGGCCGGGGAGCTGTTTTTT. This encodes CASSLGLAGAAAGELFF. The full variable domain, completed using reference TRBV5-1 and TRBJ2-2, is KAGVTQTPRYLIKTRGQQVTLSCSPISGHRSVSWYQQTPGQGLQFLFEYFSETQRNKGNFPGRFSGRQFSNSRSEMNVSTLELGDSALYLCASSLGLAGAAAGELFFGEGSRLTVL.

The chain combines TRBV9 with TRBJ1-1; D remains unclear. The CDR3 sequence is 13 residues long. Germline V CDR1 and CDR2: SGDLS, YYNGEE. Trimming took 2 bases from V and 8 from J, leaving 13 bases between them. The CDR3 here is CASSVGPVGEAFF. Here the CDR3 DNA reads TGTGCCAGCAGCGTGGGCCCGGTCGGAGAAGCTTTCTTT.

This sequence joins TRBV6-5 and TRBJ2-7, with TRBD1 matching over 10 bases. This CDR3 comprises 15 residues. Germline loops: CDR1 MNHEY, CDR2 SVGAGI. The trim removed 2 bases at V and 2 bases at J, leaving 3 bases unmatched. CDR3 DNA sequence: TGTGCCAGCAGTTACCCGGGACAGGGGACCTACGAGCAGTACTTC. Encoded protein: CASSYPGQGTYEQYF.

This chain's CDR3 is CASTEQQNTEAFF. CDR3 sequence (DNA): TGTGCCAGCACCGAACAGCAAAACACTGAAGCTTTCTTT. The V and J genes are TRBV12-3 or TRBV12-4 and TRBJ1-1; D is ambiguous. The V and J ends lost 7 bases and 2 bases respectively, with 11 bases between them. CDR3 length equals 13 residues.

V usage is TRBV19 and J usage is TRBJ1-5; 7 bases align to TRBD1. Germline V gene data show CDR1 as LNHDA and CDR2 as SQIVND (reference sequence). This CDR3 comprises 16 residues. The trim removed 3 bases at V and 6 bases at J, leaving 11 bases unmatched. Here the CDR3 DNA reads TGTGCCAGTAGTATTGGGGTGGGACAGCGCAGTCAGCCCCAGCATTTT. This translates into CASSIGVGQRSQPQHF.

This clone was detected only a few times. DNA of the CDR3: TGTGCCAGCAGTTCCGGGGGTACTGTAGATACGCAGTATTTT. It encodes CASSSGGTVDTQYF. The chain is built from TRBV28 and TRBJ2-3; maybe TRBD2 (6 bases). With 4 bases removed from V and 5 bases from J, the gap between germline ends came to 13 bases. Germline V gene data show CDR1 as MDHEN and CDR2 as SYDVKM. CDR3 length equals 14 residues.

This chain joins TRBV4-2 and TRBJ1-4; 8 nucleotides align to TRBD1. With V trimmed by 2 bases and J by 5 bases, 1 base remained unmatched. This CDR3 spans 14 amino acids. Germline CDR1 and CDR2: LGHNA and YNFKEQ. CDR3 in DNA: TGTGCCAGCAGCCAAAGACAGGGGAATGAAAAACTGTTTTTT. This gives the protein CASSQRQGNEKLFF.